The 32 T cell receptor beta chains presented below share a single source sample, sequenced in a study of read filtering for tumor transcriptome and immune sequencing. From about 400 ng of RNA, a library with molecular barcoded alpha/delta and beta/gamma adaptors was made. From the reads, TCRdb called clonotypes with MiXCR, one entry per CDR3 protein. The sample lists more than 70,000 distinct CDR3 sequences, around a fifth occurring once. The sample consisted of a population of CD138-negative cells sorted from bone marrow. The receptors stem from a donor aged 40 or over with multiple myeloma.

This clonotype was counted between two and nine times. CDR3 amino acids: CASSPGSGSGNQPQHF. CDR3 nucleotides: TGCGCCAGCAGCCCGGGATCGGGGTCAGGCAATCAGCCCCAGCATTTT. This sequence joins TRBV5-1 and TRBJ1-5; D not resolved. The CDR3 is made up of 16 amino acids. Per germline, CDR1 SGHRS and CDR2 YFSETQ. Trimming shortened V by 4 bases and J by 2 bases, and 16 bases separated the two germline ends.

This clonotype has ten or more counts. The gene calls are TRBV3-1 and TRBJ1-1; 8 bases fit TRBD1. This CDR3 is 16 amino acids long. Trimming removed 4 bases from V and 0 bases from J; junction bases left unmatched: 7. The V gene's germline CDR1 is LGHDT and CDR2 YNNKEL (reference sequence). CDR3 DNA sequence: TGTGCCAGCAGCCCCCGGACAGGGCCCATGAACACTGAAGCTTTCTTT. It specifies CASSPRTGPMNTEAFF. Complete variable domain (other parts from reference TRBV3-1 and TRBJ1-1): DTAVSQTPKYLVTQMGNDKSIKCEQNLGHDTMYWYKQDSKKFLKIMFSYNNKELIINETVPNRFSPKSPDKAHLNLHINSLELGDSAVYFCASSPRTGPMNTEAFFGQGTRLTVV.

The sample holds many counts of this clonotype. The V and J genes are TRBV5-1 and TRBJ1-1; no clear D. V was pared by 1 base and J by 3 bases, with 16 bases between. This CDR3 is built from 16 residues. Germline CDR1 SGHRS, CDR2 YFSETQ. The CDR3 here is CASSLRTRSTHTEAFF. In DNA form, the CDR3 reads TGCGCCAGCAGCTTGAGGACCCGATCGACCCACACTGAAGCTTTCTTT.

This clonotype was detected many times. The chain links TRBV28 to TRBJ1-1; D unresolved. With 4 bases removed from V and 3 bases from J, the gap between germline ends came to 12 bases. The V gene's germline CDR1 is MDHEN and CDR2 SYDVKM. The CDR3 covers 14 residues. The DNA for the CDR3 is TGTGCCAGCAGTTCCCCCATAGGGTACACTGAAGCTTTCTTT. Amino acid sequence: CASSSPIGYTEAFF.

This clonotype has a count of ten or more. The chain employs TRBV7-6 and TRBJ1-4; 7 positions match TRBD1. Germline V CDR1 and CDR2: SGHVS, FNYEAQ. V shed 3 bases, J shed 5 bases, and the junction held 6 bases outside the gene matches. The CDR3 consists of 15 residues. CDR3 sequence reads: CASSLTGTVNEKLFF. CDR3 bases: TGTGCCAGCAGCTTGACCGGGACAGTAAATGAAAAACTGTTTTTT.

This clonotype was observed at least ten times. This chain's CDR3 is CASIDGSNTEAFF. The DNA for the CDR3 is TGTGCCAGCATTGATGGCTCGAACACTGAAGCTTTCTTT. The gene calls are TRBV28 and TRBJ1-1; D gene uncertain. The germline CDR1 and CDR2 sequences are MDHEN and SYDVKM. The CDR3 extends over 13 amino acids. Trimming removed 7 bases from V and 1 base from J, with 10 bases in between.

This clonotype has a count of ten or more. The rearrangement links TRBV28 to TRBJ1-1; no reliable D call. Trimming shortened V by 7 bases and J by 0 bases, and 3 bases separated the two germline ends. The CDR3 has 11 residues. Germline V gives CDR1 MDHEN, CDR2 SYDVKM. The CDR3 loop is CASKLNTEAFF. CDR3 nucleotide sequence: TGTGCCAGCAAGCTGAACACTGAAGCTTTCTTT.

J is TRBJ2-1 and V is TRBV18, with D possibly being TRBD1 (5 bases). V was cut by 2 bases and J by 0 bases, with 8 bases left in between. CDR1 KGHSH and CDR2 LQKENI come from the germline V gene. CDR3 length equals 15 residues. Here the CDR3 reads CASSPSQGSYNEQFF. The CDR3 nucleotides read TGTGCCAGCTCACCAAGCCAGGGCTCCTACAATGAGCAGTTCTTC.

Worth noting for this clonotype: A read error is possible here, since a much larger clone lies one base away. The J gene is TRBJ2-3, the V gene TRBV5-1; D perhaps matches TRBD1 (5 bases). There are 15 residues in the CDR3. Germline CDR1 SGHRS, CDR2 YFSETQ. Trimming cost V 0 bases and J 4 bases, with 12 bases left between them. The CDR3 sequence: CASSLVQDGSDTQYF. The CDR3 region has the DNA TGCGCCAGCAGCTTGGTACAGGACGGCTCAGATACGCAGTATTTT.

For this clonotype: Just one base apart from a much larger clone, this may be a read error. The chain couples TRBV20-1 to TRBJ2-3, with TRBD1 as a possible D gene (6 bases). From germline, CDR1 is DFQATT and CDR2 SNEGSKA (reference sequence). Trimming left V 6 bases short and J 7 bases short, with 20 bases between. The CDR3 is made up of 14 amino acids. As DNA, the CDR3 is TGCAGTGCCGCCCAACTAGTGGGGGCGTATACGCAGTATTTT. Residues: CSAAQLVGAYTQYF.

The V call is TRBV4-2, the J call TRBJ2-7; maybe TRBD2 (6 bases). Trimming pared 5 bases from V and 7 bases from J, leaving 12 bases between. From germline, CDR1 is LGHNA and CDR2 YNFKEQ. This CDR3 region has 12 residues. For the CDR3, the DNA is TGTGCCAGCAGCTCCGGGAGCTCAGAGCAGTACTTC. Amino acids: CASSSGSSEQYF.

This clonotype was seen at least ten times. This chain links TRBV28 with TRBJ1-5; D may be TRBD1 (5 bases). Germline assignment: CDR1 MDHEN and CDR2 SYDVKM. V dropped 9 bases and J dropped 0 bases, with 15 bases sitting between them. CDR3 length: 15 residues. The CDR3 DNA reads TGTGCCAGTGATCGGGCCCAGGGTAGCAATCAGCCCCAGCATTTT. Amino acid sequence: CASDRAQGSNQPQHF.

This clonotype was observed many times. V usage is TRBV11-2 and J usage is TRBJ1-1; D remains unclear. V dropped 5 bases and J dropped 7 bases, with 17 bases sitting between them. The CDR3 is 14 residues long. The germline CDR1 and CDR2 sequences are SGHAT and FQNNGV. The CDR3 sequence: CASSDDQRRIEAFF. The CDR3 coding sequence is TGTGCCAGCAGCGATGACCAGAGACGAATTGAAGCTTTCTTT.

With respect to this clonotype: A read error may be the cause here, since a much bigger clone is one base away. The chain links TRBV28 to TRBJ1-2; a possible D gene is TRBD1 (6 bases). Germline V CDR1 and CDR2: MDHEN, SYDVKM. The CDR3 is made up of 14 amino acids. CDR3 in DNA: TGTGCCAGCAGTTCCGTCTCAGGGGCCGCTGGCTACGCCTTC. Its translation: CASSSVSGAAGYAF.

Regarding this clonotype: A junction end diverges from the germline sequence, so it may reflect a read error. The chain employs TRBV29-1 and TRBJ2-6; a weak D match, TRBD1 (5 bases). Germline CDR1 reads SQVTM; CDR2 reads ANQGSEA. The CDR3 is made up of 14 amino acids. The CDR3 region is CSIVDHSGADVLTF. The CDR3 nucleotides are TGCAGCATTGTTGACCACTCTGGGGCCGACGTCCTGACTTTC.

Judged by abundance, this clonotype is medium-sized (0.01 to 0.1%). V usage is TRBV2 and J usage is TRBJ2-5, with 8 bases lining up with TRBD2. The CDR3 is 14 amino acids. Germline CDR1 is SNHLY and CDR2 is FYNNEI. Germline trimming cut 6 bases from V and 5 bases from J; bases unmatched to any gene: 8. The CDR3 reads CASSGTRLRETQYF. CDR3 coding DNA: TGTGCCAGCAGCGGGACTAGACTCCGGGAGACCCAGTACTTC.

The chain uses TRBV11-2 and TRBJ1-4, with D possibly being TRBD1 (5 bases). The CDR3 has 14 residues. Trimming took off 1 base at V and 8 bases at J, with 11 bases between the two ends. Germline CDR1 and CDR2: SGHAT and FQNNGV. CDR3 sequence reads: CASSLAGLQEKLFF. CDR3 in DNA: TGTGCCAGCAGCTTAGCAGGGTTACAAGAAAAACTGTTTTTT.

The chain joins TRBV3-1 to TRBJ2-2, with 8 nucleotides matching TRBD2. CDR3 size: 13 residues. V dropped 2 bases and J dropped 8; count of bases not matched to a gene: 1. CDR1 and CDR2 (germline): LGHDT, YNNKEL (reference sequence). In DNA form, the CDR3 reads TGTGCCAGCAGCCAACTAGCGGGTGGGGAGCTGTTTTTT. Translating gives CASSQLAGGELFF. Complete variable domain (other parts from reference TRBV3-1 and TRBJ2-2): DTAVSQTPKYLVTQMGNDKSIKCEQNLGHDTMYWYKQDSKKFLKIMFSYNNKELIINETVPNRFSPKSPDKAHLNLHINSLELGDSAVYFCASSQLAGGELFFGEGSRLTVL.

This chain links TRBV20-1 with TRBJ1-1; D is ambiguous. CDR3 length: 12 residues. CDR1 is DFQATT, CDR2 SNEGSKA, per germline (reference sequence). With 2 bases removed from V and 9 bases from J, the gap between germline ends came to 13 bases. CDR3 in DNA: TGCAGTGCTAGAAAGGAAAGGGATCAAGCTTTCTTT. Translating it yields CSARKERDQAFF.

In its sample, this clonotype was seen many times. The rearrangement joins TRBV6-2 or TRBV6-3 to TRBJ1-1, with D unresolved. There are 13 residues in the CDR3. From germline, CDR1 is MNHEY and CDR2 SVGEGT. V was shortened by 8 bases and J by 1 base, with 11 bases between the two germline ends. The CDR3 nucleotides are TGTGCCAGCCAGGCCTGGGGGAACACTGAAGCTTTCTTT. This codes for CASQAWGNTEAFF.

This clonotype was recorded many times. The rearrangement links TRBV12-3 or TRBV12-4 to TRBJ2-5; 7 bases align to TRBD1. Trimming removed 5 bases from V and 5 bases from J; junction bases left unmatched: 17. The CDR3 contains 17 residues. CDR3 protein: CASSQEGVQGTQETQYF. CDR3 sequence (DNA): TGTGCCAGCAGTCAAGAAGGGGTACAGGGGACGCAGGAGACCCAGTACTTC.

The chain joins TRBV15 to TRBJ2-2; maybe TRBD2 (6 bases). Trimming took 1 base from V and 6 from J, leaving 12 bases between them. The germline V gene has CDR1 LNHNV and CDR2 YYDKDF (reference sequence). This CDR3 contains 15 residues. The CDR3 coding sequence is TGTGCCACCAGCAGAGGCTCGGCTAGCGCCGGGGAGCTGTTTTTT. It is translated as CATSRGSASAGELFF.

This clonotype has ten or more counts. The V call is TRBV5-1, the J call TRBJ2-2; no reliable D call. This CDR3 comprises 13 residues. CDR1 is SGHRS, CDR2 YFSETQ, per germline. V was cut by 0 bases and J by 2 bases, with 2 bases left in between. CDR3 residues: CASSLVNTGELFF. The CDR3 DNA reads as TGCGCCAGCAGCTTGGTCAACACCGGGGAGCTGTTTTTT. Full variable domain (missing parts from reference TRBV5-1 and TRBJ2-2): KAGVTQTPRYLIKTRGQQVTLSCSPISGHRSVSWYQQTPGQGLQFLFEYFSETQRNKGNFPGRFSGRQFSNSRSEMNVSTLELGDSALYLCASSLVNTGELFFGEGSRLTVL.

Regarding this clonotype: Germline and junction disagree at one end, which may indicate a read error. The V call is TRBV5-1, the J call TRBJ2-5; D gene ambiguous. Germline CDR1 and CDR2: SGHRS and YFSETQ. The CDR3 is made up of 13 amino acids. For the CDR3, the DNA is TGCGCCAGCAGCTTTTCACCCCAAGAGGCCCAGTACTTC. It codes for CASSFSPQEAQYF.

V gene TRBV28 combines with J gene TRBJ2-7, with D possibly TRBD1 on 5 matching bases. Germline V lookup: CDR1 MDHEN, CDR2 SYDVKM. The CDR3 contains 16 residues. The V end lost 3 bases, the J end lost 5 bases, and 20 bases lay between the germline ends. The DNA for the CDR3 is TGTGCCAGCAGTTTGACGACAGCTTGGCACAACGACGAGCAGTACTTC. It codes for CASSLTTAWHNDEQYF.

At least ten counts were recorded for this clonotype. J is TRBJ1-1 and V is TRBV5-1, with unresolved D. The CDR3 consists of 11 residues. CDR1 SGHRS and CDR2 YFSETQ come from the germline V gene. V lost 2 bases, J lost 11 bases, and 10 bases lay in between. CDR3 loop: CASSLDHLAFF. The CDR3 region has the DNA TGCGCCAGCAGCTTAGACCACTTGGCTTTCTTT. The variable domain in full, with the rest retrieved from reference TRBV5-1 and TRBJ1-1, is KAGVTQTPRYLIKTRGQQVTLSCSPISGHRSVSWYQQTPGQGLQFLFEYFSETQRNKGNFPGRFSGRQFSNSRSEMNVSTLELGDSALYLCASSLDHLAFFGQGTRLTVV.

There are many counts of this clonotype. The CDR3 region is CARSPPRFYYNEQFF. The CDR3 DNA is TGTGCCAGAAGCCCGCCGAGATTCTACTACAATGAGCAGTTCTTC. This chain links TRBV5-3 with TRBJ2-1; unclear D gene. TRBV5-3 is treated as an ORF (open reading frame) with a function not yet certain. V gave up 4 bases and J gave up 3 bases, with 14 bases separating them. The CDR3 spans 15 residues.

This clonotype has only a few counts. The V gene is TRBV6-2 or TRBV6-3, the J gene TRBJ1-5; D ambiguous. The CDR3 extends over 14 amino acids. The germline CDR1 and CDR2 sequences are MNHEY and SVGEGT. Deletions cut 2 bases from V and 6 bases from J, with 11 bases between. CDR3 region: CASSYLPGSQPQHF. The CDR3 nucleotides read TGTGCCAGCAGTTACCTCCCGGGAAGTCAGCCCCAGCATTTT.

This rearrangement joins TRBV5-1 to TRBJ2-7, with 9 bases fitting TRBD1. The CDR3 length is 13 residues. V was clipped by 8 bases and J by 6 bases; unmatched bases: 9. The germline CDR1 and CDR2 sequences are SGHRS and YFSETQ. CDR3 sequence: CASRDWTGAEQYF. The CDR3 DNA is TGCGCCAGTAGGGACTGGACAGGGGCCGAGCAGTACTTC.

This clonotype was detected ten times or more. The chain has TRBV2 and TRBJ2-5; TRBD1 is a possible D gene (6 bases). The ends were cut back, 4 bases at V and 5 bases at J, with 14 bases in the middle. CDR1 SNHLY and CDR2 FYNNEI come from the germline V gene. This CDR3 has 14 residues. The CDR3 region is CASSARGRLETQYF. The CDR3 nucleotides are TGTGCCAGCAGTGCAAGGGGGAGATTGGAGACCCAGTACTTC.

This clonotype turned up a few times. The V call is TRBV5-5, the J call TRBJ1-4, with D uncertain. This CDR3 region has 15 residues. Germline V gives CDR1 SGHKS, CDR2 YYEKEE (reference sequence). The V and J ends lost 1 base and 2 bases respectively, with 9 bases between them. The CDR3 is CASSLPGNTNEKLFF. The CDR3 bases are TGTGCCAGCAGCTTGCCCGGAAATACTAATGAAAAACTGTTTTTT.

This clonotype was detected many times. The CDR3 sequence: CASSRPGQGAAGANVLTF. DNA of the CDR3: TGTGCCAGCAGCCGACCGGGACAGGGGGCGGCCGGGGCCAACGTCCTGACTTTC. The chain links TRBV28 to TRBJ2-6; 12 positions agree with TRBD1. Trimming took 6 bases from V and 4 from J; bases not matched to a gene: 10. Per germline, CDR1 MDHEN and CDR2 SYDVKM. The CDR3 is 18 amino acids.